Presented here are 26 T cell receptor beta chains from one specimen sequenced in a study of lymphopenia after photon versus proton radiotherapy. Profiled with immunoSEQ multiplex PCR; TCRdb holds only in-frame clones, not every one. The table includes 65,000 to 75,000 clones, more than 75% detected once. Sequenced here: peripheral blood, sampled from a patient treated with proton-based radiotherapy. All receptors derive from an elderly man with esophageal cancer.

The V gene is TRBV6-1, the J gene TRBJ2-7; D gene ambiguous. The length of the CDR3 is 14 residues. Germline V gives CDR1 MNHNS, CDR2 SASEGT. V dropped 0 bases and J dropped 2 bases, with 8 bases sitting between them. The CDR3 loop is CASSEAIQTYEQYF. The DNA of the CDR3 is TGTGCCAGCAGTGAAGCGATACAGACCTACGAGCAGTACTTC.

In the case of this clone: At the DNA level, this CDR3 is encoded by other sequences in the same sample as well. The chain joins TRBV19 to TRBJ2-5, with 8 nucleotides matching TRBD1. V dropped 4 bases and J dropped 5; count of bases not matched to a gene: 9. Germline values: CDR1 LNHDA, CDR2 SQIVND (reference sequence). The CDR3 length is 15 residues. CDR3 nucleotides: TGTGCCAGTAGTAATCCCGGGACAGGTGGCGAGACCCAGTACTTC. Its protein product is CASSNPGTGGETQYF.

This clone was observed once. The chain couples TRBV28 to TRBJ1-2; 9 nucleotides align to TRBD1. This CDR3 contains 14 residues. Germline CDR1 is MDHEN and CDR2 is SYDVKM. V lost 4 bases to trimming and J lost 3 bases; unmatched junction nucleotides: 3. The CDR3 sequence is CASSSTGGDYGYTF. The DNA of the CDR3 is TGTGCCAGCAGTTCCACAGGGGGCGACTATGGCTACACCTTC.

The chain uses TRBV5-4 and TRBJ2-3, with 9 bases lining up with TRBD1. Germline V lookup: CDR1 SGHNT, CDR2 YYREEE (reference sequence). Unmatched junction bases numbered 7, after V lost 3 bases and J lost 5 bases. This CDR3 contains 15 residues. The CDR3 loop is CASSYKTGGRDTQYF. The CDR3 nucleotides read TGTGCCAGCAGCTACAAGACAGGGGGAAGAGATACGCAGTATTTT.

The chain combines TRBV5-4 with TRBJ1-2, with D possibly being TRBD1 (6 bases). V was trimmed by 5 bases and J by 2 bases, leaving 13 bases between them. The length of the CDR3 is 14 residues. Germline V CDR1 and CDR2: SGHNT, YYREEE (reference sequence). The CDR3 DNA reads as TGTGCCAGCAGATACACAGGGCGGAACTATGGCTACACCTTC. It codes for CASRYTGRNYGYTF.

The rearrangement joins TRBV7-2 to TRBJ2-7; tentatively, D is TRBD1 (6 bases). V was clipped by 1 base and J by 2 bases, with 12 bases between them. Germline lookup yields CDR1 SGHTA and CDR2 FQGNSA. This CDR3 has 15 residues. This CDR3 is CASSLVTRTAYEQYF. DNA for the CDR3: TGTGCCAGCAGCTTAGTCACTAGGACAGCCTACGAGCAGTACTTC.

As concerns this clone: The same CDR3 arises from other DNA sequences in this sample as well. The rearrangement uses TRBV7-2 and TRBJ2-7; D not certain. This CDR3 has 14 residues. Trimming removed 0 bases at V and 1 base at J, with 7 bases between. CDR1 SGHTA and CDR2 FQGNSA come from the germline V gene. The CDR3 region is CASSLAGSSYEQYF. CDR3 in DNA: TGTGCCAGCAGCTTAGCGGGGTCTTCCTACGAGCAGTACTTC.

V is TRBV30 and J is TRBJ2-3; D is perhaps TRBD2 (6 bases). The CDR3 sequence is 14 residues long. V was clipped by 5 bases and J by 4 bases, with 16 bases between them. Germline CDR1 GTSNPN, CDR2 SVGIG (reference sequence). DNA of the CDR3: TGTGCCTGGGTGGGGCGGAGGGTCGCAGATACGCAGTATTTT. Translation gives CAWVGRRVADTQYF. The full variable domain, with the rest looked up from reference TRBV30 and TRBJ2-3, is SQTIHQWPATLVQPVGSPLSLECTVEGTSNPNLYWYRQAAGRGLQLLFYSVGIGQISSEVPQNLSASRPQDRQFILSSKKLLLSDSGFYLCAWVGRRVADTQYFGPGTRLTVL.

V usage is TRBV4-1 and J usage is TRBJ2-7; D is perhaps TRBD2 (6 bases). There are 19 residues in the CDR3. Germline V gives CDR1 MGHRA, CDR2 YSYEKL. The V gene lost 1 base and the J gene lost 4 bases, with 26 bases spanning the gap. In nucleotides, the CDR3 is TGCGCCAGCAGCCAAGGGGTTTTACTCTCTCCTAGCGCGGGTTACGAGCAGTACTTC. The encoded protein is CASSQGVLLSPSAGYEQYF.

The chain links TRBV7-9 to TRBJ1-2; D is possibly TRBD1 (5 bases). The CDR3 has 17 residues. Trimming cost V 1 base and J 0 bases, with 15 bases left between them. Per germline, CDR1 SEHNR and CDR2 FQNEAQ (reference sequence). The CDR3 loop is CASSLEGPWGTNYGYTF. DNA for the CDR3: TGTGCCAGCAGCTTAGAGGGCCCCTGGGGGACTAACTATGGCTACACCTTC.

This chain links TRBV7-2 with TRBJ1-1; weak D call: TRBD1 (5 bases). The CDR3 loop spans 14 amino acids. The V end was cut by 3 bases, the J end by 5 bases, with 13 bases between. CDR1 and CDR2 (germline): SGHTA, FQGNSA. The DNA for the CDR3 is TGTGCCAGCAGCTTCCAGGGCTCGGATACTGAAGCTTTCTTT. Its protein product is CASSFQGSDTEAFF.

This chain connects TRBV7-9 to TRBJ2-7; perhaps TRBD2 as D (5 bases). CDR3 size: 13 residues. The germline CDR1 and CDR2 sequences are SEHNR and FQNEAQ (reference sequence). V was trimmed by 0 bases and J by 6 bases, leaving 9 bases between them. This chain's CDR3 is CASSLAGSREQYF. DNA of the CDR3: TGTGCCAGCAGCTTAGCAGGGAGCCGCGAGCAGTACTTC.

J is TRBJ1-5 and V is TRBV30, with TRBD1 matching 8 bases. CDR3 size: 13 residues. The V segment lost 2 bases and the J segment 11 bases; nucleotides outside the gene matches: 8. Germline V lookup: CDR1 GTSNPN, CDR2 SVGIG (reference sequence). The CDR3 nucleotides are TGTGCCTGGAGTATGGTACAGGGGGAAGCCCAGCATTTT. Its protein product is CAWSMVQGEAQHF. Complete variable domain (other parts from reference TRBV30 and TRBJ1-5): SQTIHQWPATLVQPVGSPLSLECTVEGTSNPNLYWYRQAAGRGLQLLFYSVGIGQISSEVPQNLSASRPQDRQFILSSKKLLLSDSGFYLCAWSMVQGEAQHFGDGTRLSIL.

The chain employs TRBV6-5 and TRBJ2-7; 7 positions agree with TRBD1. The CDR3 has 11 residues. Germline assignment: CDR1 MNHEY and CDR2 SVGAGI. Trimming removed 5 bases from V and 6 bases from J; junction bases left unmatched: 1. CDR3: CASSDRVEQYF. DNA of the CDR3: TGTGCCAGCAGTGACAGGGTCGAGCAGTACTTC.

The J gene is TRBJ1-1, the V gene TRBV18, with TRBD1 matching 10 bases. Germline CDR1 KGHSH, CDR2 LQKENI. V lost 6 bases to trimming and J lost 1 base; unmatched junction nucleotides: 5. This CDR3 is built from 15 residues. The chain's CDR3 is CASSVTGGTNTEAFF. CDR3 nucleotide sequence: TGTGCCAGCTCGGTGACAGGGGGCACGAACACTGAAGCTTTCTTT.

The J gene is TRBJ2-1, the V gene TRBV27; D uncertain. V lost 0 bases and J 7 bases, leaving 4 bases between the germline ends. The CDR3 loop spans 12 amino acids. Germline V CDR1 and CDR2: MNHEY, SMNVEV (reference sequence). DNA of the CDR3: TGTGCCAGCAGTTTATCAGGGAATGAGCAGTTCTTC. The encoded protein is CASSLSGNEQFF.

V and J are TRBV29-1 and TRBJ1-2; D is uncertain. V was shortened by 2 bases and J by 8 bases, with 15 bases between the two germline ends. Germline V CDR1 and CDR2: SQVTM, ANQGSEA. The CDR3 spans 13 residues. The CDR3 region has the DNA TGCAGCGTTGAAAGGGAGTCTGGTTTCGGCTACACCTTC. Its protein product is CSVERESGFGYTF.

The V call is TRBV5-5, the J call TRBJ2-7, with D unclear. Germline V lookup: CDR1 SGHKS, CDR2 YYEKEE (reference sequence). This CDR3 comprises 15 residues. Trimming took 5 bases from V and 1 from J, leaving 16 bases between them. DNA of the CDR3: TGTGCCAGCAGTCGCTTTATTAGTGGGTCCTACGAGCAGTACTTC. Translated, it gives CASSRFISGSYEQYF.

The rearrangement links TRBV5-1 to TRBJ2-2, with 7 bases lining up with TRBD1. The germline V gene encodes CDR1 SGHRS and CDR2 YFSETQ. The length of the CDR3 is 17 residues. Trimming took 0 bases from V and 6 from J; bases not matched to a gene: 11. This chain's CDR3 is CASSLAASGTGAGELFF. Here the CDR3 DNA reads TGCGCCAGCAGCTTGGCCGCATCAGGAACAGGGGCCGGGGAGCTGTTTTTT.

The chain employs TRBV5-1 and TRBJ1-4; D not certain. Germline V gene data show CDR1 as SGHRS and CDR2 as YFSETQ. V lost 4 bases, J lost 3 bases, and 7 bases lay in between. The CDR3 has 13 residues. CDR3 DNA: TGCGCCAGCAGCGACGACTCTAATGAAAAACTGTTTTTT. Residues: CASSDDSNEKLFF.

The chain links TRBV6-6 to TRBJ2-1; tentative D call: TRBD1 (6 bases). V gave up 6 bases and J gave up 8 bases, with 14 bases separating them. Germline V gene lookup returns CDR1 MNHNY and CDR2 SVGAGI (reference sequence). CDR3 length equals 13 residues. CDR3 sequence: CASSGQPGDEQFF. Here the CDR3 DNA reads TGTGCCAGCAGCGGACAGCCCGGCGATGAGCAGTTCTTC.

The count of this clone is one. The CDR3 coding sequence is TGTGCCAGCAGCCCAGCATTTTCGGCATACTACAATGAGCAGTTCTTC. Its translation: CASSPAFSAYYNEQFF. The chain uses TRBV16 and TRBJ2-1; D call uncertain. Trimming cost V 4 bases and J 3 bases, with 16 bases left between them. CDR1 is KGHSY and CDR2 is FQNENV in the germline V gene. The CDR3 totals 16 residues.

This clone was counted once. The same CDR3 also results from other DNA sequences found in this sample. The chain recombines TRBV10-3 with TRBJ2-3, with D possibly TRBD2 on 5 matching bases. V lost 0 bases, J lost 0 bases, and 7 bases lay in between. The CDR3 loop spans 15 amino acids. The germline V gene has CDR1 ENHRY and CDR2 SYGVKD. CDR3 amino acids: CAISESGGSTDTQYF. Here the CDR3 DNA reads TGTGCCATCAGTGAGTCGGGCGGGAGCACAGATACGCAGTATTTT.

The genes are TRBV6-5 and TRBJ2-2; the D gene is possibly TRBD2 (5 bases). The CDR3 is made up of 15 amino acids. Germline CDR1 is MNHEY and CDR2 is SVGAGI. Trimming took 2 bases from V and 3 from J, leaving 10 bases between them. The CDR3 DNA follows: TGTGCCAGCAGTTACGTCGGGGTCTACACCGGGGAGCTGTTTTTT. Its translation is CASSYVGVYTGELFF.

The CDR3 DNA is TGTGCCAGCAGCTTCAGCGGGAGCACACAAGAGACCCAGTACTTC. This gives the protein CASSFSGSTQETQYF. The V gene is TRBV11-2, the J gene TRBJ2-5; 8 bases line up with TRBD2. J was trimmed by 2 bases and V by 3 bases; bases with no gene match: 5. The germline gives CDR1 SGHAT, CDR2 FQNNGV. The CDR3 contains 15 residues.

This clone appeared once. The J gene is TRBJ1-2, the V gene TRBV4-3, with TRBD1 as a possible D gene (6 bases). Trimming stripped 0 bases from V and 3 bases from J, with 17 bases between. The CDR3 length is 17 residues. Germline V gene sequence: CDR1 LGHNA, CDR2 YSLEER. For the CDR3, the DNA is TGCGCCAGCAGCCAAGATTGGAGACAGGCGAGATACTATGGCTACACCTTC. Encoded protein: CASSQDWRQARYYGYTF.